Following are 5 T cell receptor beta chains from one sample sequenced in a study of shared clonotypes between healthy human individuals. Clones were read by immunoSEQ multiplex PCR, and TCRdb kept only the in-frame ones, dropping some. The table includes roughly 86,000 clones, 68% detected once. The specimen sequenced was memory CD8+ T cells sorted from blood. Subset defined: CD45RO+ cells pooled with CCR7-negative TemRA cells. Receptors were obtained from a man aged 25 to 45 in good health.

This clone has at least ten counts. The J gene is TRBJ2-7, the V gene TRBV14; D may correspond to TRBD1 or TRBD2 (5 bases each). V lost 4 bases to trimming and J lost 0 bases, with 10 bases between them. The CDR3 runs to 14 residues. Germline values: CDR1 SGHDN, CDR2 FVKESK. CDR3: CASSPGDLSYEQYF. The DNA of the CDR3 is TGTGCCAGCAGCCCCGGGGACCTCTCCTACGAGCAGTACTTC.

The chain carries TRBV7-9 and TRBJ1-1, with no clear D. CDR3 length equals 12 residues. CDR1 and CDR2 (germline): SEHNR, FQNEAQ (reference sequence). V was pared by 1 base and J by 8 bases, with 8 bases between. CDR3 DNA: TGTGCCAGCAGCTTAGGCCGTACAGAAGCTTTCTTT. This sequence encodes CASSLGRTEAFF.

This clone was recorded a few times. A far larger clone is off by one base, so a read error is likely. The V and J genes are TRBV2 and TRBJ2-2, with 10 bases fitting TRBD2. V shed 5 bases, J shed 1 base, and the junction held 1 base outside the gene matches. CDR3 size: 15 residues. The germline gives CDR1 SNHLY, CDR2 FYNNEI. CDR3 sequence (DNA): TGTGCCAGCAGTTGGACTAGCGGGAACACCGGGGAGCTGTTTTTT. It specifies CASSWTSGNTGELFF.

V is TRBV7-9 and J is TRBJ2-7; D is possibly TRBD1 or TRBD2 (6 bases each). Germline V gives CDR1 SEHNR, CDR2 FQNEAQ (reference sequence). The CDR3 totals 12 residues. Trimming stripped 8 bases from V and 6 bases from J, with 14 bases between. The CDR3: CASSRGLTEQYF. CDR3 sequence (DNA): TGTGCCAGCTCCAGGGGACTGACCGAGCAGTACTTC.

J is TRBJ1-1 and V is TRBV5-6, with unresolved D. The CDR3 consists of 13 residues. Per germline, CDR1 SGHDT and CDR2 YYEEEE. Trimming took off 0 bases at V and 3 bases at J, with 6 bases between the two ends. The CDR3 loop reads CASSLGSYTEAFF. In DNA form, the CDR3 reads TGTGCCAGCAGCTTGGGGAGCTACACTGAAGCTTTCTTT.